This T cell receptor (beta chain) was captured in a study of preoperative IRX-2 immunotherapy in early breast cancer. Noted treatment: preoperative locoregional IRX-2 cytokine immunotherapy. Patients received preoperative, locoregional IRX-2 cytokine immunotherapy in a phase Ib study. TCRdb's table, derived via immunoSEQ multiplex PCR, lists solely in-frame clones and lacks some. The table has 55,000 to 70,000 clones, approximately 94% seen once. The CDR3 sequence is 13 residues long. V was pared by 5 bases and J by 2 bases, with 3 bases of the junction left unmatched. CDR1 is MDHEN, CDR2 SYDVKM, per germline.

The chain recombines TRBV28 with TRBJ2-7; 7 bases map to TRBD1. The TCR was taken from a human donor with breast cancer. The sample here was taken from a patient treated with IRX-2 immunotherapy. The DNA for the CDR3 is TGTGCCAGCAGTGAGACAGGGACCTACGAGCAGTACTTC. This gives the protein CASSETGTYEQYF.